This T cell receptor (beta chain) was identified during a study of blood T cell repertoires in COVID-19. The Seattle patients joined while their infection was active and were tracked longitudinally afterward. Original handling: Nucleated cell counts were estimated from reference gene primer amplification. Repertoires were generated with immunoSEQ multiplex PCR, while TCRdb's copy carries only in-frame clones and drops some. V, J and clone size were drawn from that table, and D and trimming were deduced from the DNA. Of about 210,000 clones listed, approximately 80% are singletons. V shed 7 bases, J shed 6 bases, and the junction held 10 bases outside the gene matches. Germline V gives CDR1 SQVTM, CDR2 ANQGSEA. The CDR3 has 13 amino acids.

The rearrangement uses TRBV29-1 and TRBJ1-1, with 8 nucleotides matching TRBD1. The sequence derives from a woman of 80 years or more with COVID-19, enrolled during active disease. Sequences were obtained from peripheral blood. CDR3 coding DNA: TGCAGCGGTTTTAAGACAGGGGTGTCTGAAGCTTTCTTT. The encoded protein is CSGFKTGVSEAFF.